The sequence of this T cell receptor (beta chain) was determined in a study of T-cell reconstitution after alpha-beta-depleted transplantation in children. Study results and limitations: Reports say that about two months after transplant, the alpha-beta T cells came out of several hundred graft clones that had expanded. T cells produced anew were the main source of T-cell counts and diversity one year after transplant.

The CDR3 consists of 16 residues. In germline, CDR1 is DFQATT, CDR2 SNEGSKA (reference sequence). Trimming removed 5 bases from V and 2 bases from J; junction bases left unmatched: 9. This clonotype was observed a few times. The target antigen is unknown. Unique molecular identifiers were incorporated when the TCRbeta library was constructed. TCRdb re-analysed the PCR reads in MiXCR, keeping a single row per CDR3 protein. The profile shows hundreds of thousands of distinct CDR3 sequences, around 13% of them singletons. This chain joins TRBV20-1 and TRBJ2-3, with 11 nucleotides matching TRBD2. The sequenced sample was PBMCs, obtained before TCRalphabeta/CD19-depleted stem cell transplant. This receptor was taken from a girl aged 2 to 9 with congenital amegakaryocytic thrombocytopenia, due to receive a stem cell transplant. CDR3 DNA sequence: TGCAGTGCTTCCTCAGAGGGACTAGCGGCCACAGATACGCAGTATTTT. Translated, it gives CSASSEGLAATDTQYF.